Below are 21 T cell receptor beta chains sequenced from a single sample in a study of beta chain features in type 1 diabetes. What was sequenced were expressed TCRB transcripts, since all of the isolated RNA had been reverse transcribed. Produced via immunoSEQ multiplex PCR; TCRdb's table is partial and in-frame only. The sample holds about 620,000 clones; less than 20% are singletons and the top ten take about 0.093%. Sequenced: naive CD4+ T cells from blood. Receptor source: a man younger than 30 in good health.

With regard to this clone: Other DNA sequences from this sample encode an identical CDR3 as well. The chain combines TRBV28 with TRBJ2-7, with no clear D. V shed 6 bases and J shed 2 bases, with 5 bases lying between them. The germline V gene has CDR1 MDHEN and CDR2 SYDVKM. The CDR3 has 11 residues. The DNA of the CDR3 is TGTGCCAGCAGCTCTCCCTACGAGCAGTACTTC. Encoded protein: CASSSPYEQYF.

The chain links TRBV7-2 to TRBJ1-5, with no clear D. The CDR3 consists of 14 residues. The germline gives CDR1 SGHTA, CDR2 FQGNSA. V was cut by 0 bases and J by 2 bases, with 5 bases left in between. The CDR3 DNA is TGTGCCAGCAGCTTAGCCGAGGGCAATCAGCCCCAGCATTTT. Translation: CASSLAEGNQPQHF.

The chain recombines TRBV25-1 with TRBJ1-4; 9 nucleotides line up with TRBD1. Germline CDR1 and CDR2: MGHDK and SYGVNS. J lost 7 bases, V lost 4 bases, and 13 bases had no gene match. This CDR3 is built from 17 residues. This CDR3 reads CASSAAQGQGYGEKLFF. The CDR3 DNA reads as TGTGCCAGCAGTGCCGCGCAGGGACAGGGATACGGTGAAAAACTGTTTTTT.

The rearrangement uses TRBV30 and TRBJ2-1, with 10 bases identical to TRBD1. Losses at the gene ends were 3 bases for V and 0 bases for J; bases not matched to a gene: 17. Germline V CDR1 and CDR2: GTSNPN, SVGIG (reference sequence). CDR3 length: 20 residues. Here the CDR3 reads CAWRTGGRPLTYRSYNEQFF. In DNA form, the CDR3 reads TGTGCCTGGAGGACAGGGGGCCGCCCCCTAACTTACCGCTCCTACAATGAGCAGTTCTTC.

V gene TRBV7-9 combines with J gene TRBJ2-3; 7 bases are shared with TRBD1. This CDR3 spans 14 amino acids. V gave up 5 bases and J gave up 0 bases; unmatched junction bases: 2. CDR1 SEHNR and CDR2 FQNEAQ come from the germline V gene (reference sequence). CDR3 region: CASSPGQSTDTQYF. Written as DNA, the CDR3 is TGTGCCAGCAGCCCGGGACAGAGCACAGATACGCAGTATTTT. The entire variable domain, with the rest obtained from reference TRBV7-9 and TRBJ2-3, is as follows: DTGVSQNPRHKITKRGQNVTFRCDPISEHNRLYWYRQTLGQGPEFLTYFQNEAQLEKSRLLSDRFSAERPKGSFSTLEIQRTEQGDSAMYLCASSPGQSTDTQYFGPGTRLTVL.

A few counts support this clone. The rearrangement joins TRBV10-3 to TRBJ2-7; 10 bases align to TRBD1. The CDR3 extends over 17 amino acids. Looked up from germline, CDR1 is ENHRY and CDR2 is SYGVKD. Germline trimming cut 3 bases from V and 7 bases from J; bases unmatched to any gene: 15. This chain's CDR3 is CAISEGARDRGIPEQYF. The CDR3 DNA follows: TGTGCCATCAGTGAAGGGGCTCGGGACAGGGGCATTCCAGAGCAGTACTTC.

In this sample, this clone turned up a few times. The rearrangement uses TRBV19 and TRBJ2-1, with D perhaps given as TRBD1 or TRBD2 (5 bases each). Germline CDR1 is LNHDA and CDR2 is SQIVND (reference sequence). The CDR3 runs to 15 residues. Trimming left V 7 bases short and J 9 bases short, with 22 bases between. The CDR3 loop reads CASTRFGAGFGEQFF. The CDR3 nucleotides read TGTGCCAGTACCCGCTTCGGGGCCGGTTTTGGTGAGCAGTTCTTC.

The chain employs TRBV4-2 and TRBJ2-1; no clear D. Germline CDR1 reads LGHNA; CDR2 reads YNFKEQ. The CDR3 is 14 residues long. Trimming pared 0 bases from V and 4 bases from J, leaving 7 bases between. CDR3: CASSQDRLYNEQFF. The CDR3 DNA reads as TGTGCCAGCAGCCAAGATCGCCTATACAATGAGCAGTTCTTC.

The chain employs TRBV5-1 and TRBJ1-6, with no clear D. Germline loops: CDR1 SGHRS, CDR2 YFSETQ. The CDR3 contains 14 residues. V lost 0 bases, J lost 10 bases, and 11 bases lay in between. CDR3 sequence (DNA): TGCGCCAGCAGCTTGGTTGGGGAAATGTCACCCCTCCACTTT. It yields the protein CASSLVGEMSPLHF.

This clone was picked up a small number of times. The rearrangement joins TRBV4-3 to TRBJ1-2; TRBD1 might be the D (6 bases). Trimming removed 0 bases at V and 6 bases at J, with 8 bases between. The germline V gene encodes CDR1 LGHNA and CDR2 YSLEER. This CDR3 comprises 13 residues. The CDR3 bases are TGCGCCAGCAGCCAAGAACAGGGAAATGGCTACACCTTC. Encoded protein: CASSQEQGNGYTF.

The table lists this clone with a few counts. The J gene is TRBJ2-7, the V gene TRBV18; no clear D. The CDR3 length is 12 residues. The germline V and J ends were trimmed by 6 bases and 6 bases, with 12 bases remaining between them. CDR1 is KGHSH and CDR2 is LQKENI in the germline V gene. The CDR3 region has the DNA TGTGCCAGCTCCAAGGGTTCGGGCGAGCAGTACTTC. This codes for CASSKGSGEQYF.

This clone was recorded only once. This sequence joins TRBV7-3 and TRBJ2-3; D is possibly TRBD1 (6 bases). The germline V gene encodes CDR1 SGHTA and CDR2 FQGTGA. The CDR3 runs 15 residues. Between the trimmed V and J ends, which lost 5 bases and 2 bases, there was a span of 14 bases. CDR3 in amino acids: CASSPKGGFTDTQYF. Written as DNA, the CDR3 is TGTGCCAGCAGCCCAAAAGGGGGTTTCACAGATACGCAGTATTTT. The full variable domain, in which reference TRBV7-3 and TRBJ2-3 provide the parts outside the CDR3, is GAGVSQTPSNKVTEKGKYVELRCDPISGHTALYWYRQSLGQGPEFLIYFQGTGAADDSGLPNDRFFAVRPEGSVSTLKIQRTERGDSAVYLCASSPKGGFTDTQYFGPGTRLTVL.

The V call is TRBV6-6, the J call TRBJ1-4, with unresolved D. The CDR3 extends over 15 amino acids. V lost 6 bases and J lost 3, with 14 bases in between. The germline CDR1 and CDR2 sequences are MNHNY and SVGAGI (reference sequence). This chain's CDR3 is CASSPAGGSNEKLFF. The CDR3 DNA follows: TGTGCCAGCAGCCCCGCGGGAGGGTCTAATGAAAAACTGTTTTTT.

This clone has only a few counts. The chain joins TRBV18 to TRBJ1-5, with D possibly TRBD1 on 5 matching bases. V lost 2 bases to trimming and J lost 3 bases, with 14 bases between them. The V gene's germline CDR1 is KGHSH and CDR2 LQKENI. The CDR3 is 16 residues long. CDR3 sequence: CASSPVQGRDNQPQHF. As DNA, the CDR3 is TGTGCCAGCTCACCAGTCCAGGGTAGGGACAATCAGCCCCAGCATTTT. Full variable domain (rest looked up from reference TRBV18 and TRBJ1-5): NAGVMQNPRHLVRRRGQEARLRCSPMKGHSHVYWYRQLPEEGLKFMVYLQKENIIDESGMPKERFSAEFPKEGPSILRIQQVVRGDSAAYFCASSPVQGRDNQPQHFGDGTRLSIL.

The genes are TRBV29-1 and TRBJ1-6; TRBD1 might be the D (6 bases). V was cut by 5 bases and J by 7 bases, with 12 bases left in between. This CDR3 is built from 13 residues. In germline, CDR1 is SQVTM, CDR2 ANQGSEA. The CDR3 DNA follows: TGCAGCGTTCAGCAGGGGCGAAATTCACCCCTCCACTTT. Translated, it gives CSVQQGRNSPLHF.

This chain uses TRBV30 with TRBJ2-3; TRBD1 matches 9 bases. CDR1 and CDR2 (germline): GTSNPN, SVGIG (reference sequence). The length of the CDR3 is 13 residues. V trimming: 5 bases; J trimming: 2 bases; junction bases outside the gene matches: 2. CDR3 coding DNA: TGTGCCTGGGGGACAGGGAACACAGATACGCAGTATTTT. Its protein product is CAWGTGNTDTQYF.

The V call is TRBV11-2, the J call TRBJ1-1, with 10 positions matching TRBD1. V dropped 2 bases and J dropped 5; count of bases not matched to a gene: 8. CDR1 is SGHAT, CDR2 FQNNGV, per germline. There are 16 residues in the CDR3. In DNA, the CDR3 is TGTGCCAGCAGCTTACCGGGACAGGGGCGGTCGACTGAAGCTTTCTTT. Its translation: CASSLPGQGRSTEAFF.

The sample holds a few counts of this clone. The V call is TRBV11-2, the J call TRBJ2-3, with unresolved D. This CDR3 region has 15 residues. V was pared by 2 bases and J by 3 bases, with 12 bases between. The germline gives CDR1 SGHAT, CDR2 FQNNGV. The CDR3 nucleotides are TGTGCCAGCAGCTTATTGGGAAGTGTGACAGATACGCAGTATTTT. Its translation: CASSLLGSVTDTQYF.

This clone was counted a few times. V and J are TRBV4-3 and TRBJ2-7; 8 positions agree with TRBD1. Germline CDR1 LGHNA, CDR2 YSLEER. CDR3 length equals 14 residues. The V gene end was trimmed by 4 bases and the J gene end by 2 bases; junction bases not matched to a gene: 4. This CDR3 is CASSPGQATYEQYF. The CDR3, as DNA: TGCGCCAGCAGCCCGGGACAGGCAACCTACGAGCAGTACTTC.

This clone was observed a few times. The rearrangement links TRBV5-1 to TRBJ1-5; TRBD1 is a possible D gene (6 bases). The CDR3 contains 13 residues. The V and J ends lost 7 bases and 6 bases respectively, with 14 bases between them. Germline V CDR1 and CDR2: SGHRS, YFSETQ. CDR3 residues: CASRLDSIQPQHF. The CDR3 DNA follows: TGCGCCAGCCGGTTGGACAGTATTCAGCCCCAGCATTTT.

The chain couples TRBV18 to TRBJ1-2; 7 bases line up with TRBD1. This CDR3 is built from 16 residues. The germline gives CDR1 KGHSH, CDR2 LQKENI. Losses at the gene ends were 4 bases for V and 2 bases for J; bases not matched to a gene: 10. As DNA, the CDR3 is TGTGCCAGCTCACGCCTCGGACAGGAGCCGAACTATGGCTACACCTTC. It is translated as CASSRLGQEPNYGYTF.